One T cell receptor beta chain is described in this entry. Its antigen is unidentified. The sample belongs to a study of T cell repertoires in cytomegalovirus infection. Study-level information: Recently identified HLA-C-restricted CMV epitopes were among the peptides used. Evidence of both CMV infection and a matching HLA type came from public TCR beta signatures. Whole-study findings and limits: The cumulative frequency of public TCR beta families identified carriers of CMV plus the relevant HLA. What dominated the ex vivo response were HLA-C-restricted CMV-specific TCR beta clonotypes.

Germline CDR1 SEHNR, CDR2 FQNEAQ (reference sequence). The length of the CDR3 is 14 residues. With 5 bases removed from V and 3 bases from J, the gap between germline ends came to 13 bases. TCRdb fed the reads into MiXCR, producing one record per CDR3 protein. The sample lists about 150,000 distinct CDR3 sequences, 32% occurring once. Sequences were derived from CD8+ T cells from cultured PBMCs, sampled from culture after CMV antigen stimulation. The clonotype comes from a human donor in good health (CMV status not recorded). Some clones in this sample may be carry-over from other donors' samples. The V gene is TRBV7-9, the J gene TRBJ1-1; D ambiguous. The CDR3 loop reads CASSPKVADTEAFF. CDR3 nucleotides: TGTGCCAGCAGCCCCAAGGTGGCGGACACTGAAGCTTTCTTT.